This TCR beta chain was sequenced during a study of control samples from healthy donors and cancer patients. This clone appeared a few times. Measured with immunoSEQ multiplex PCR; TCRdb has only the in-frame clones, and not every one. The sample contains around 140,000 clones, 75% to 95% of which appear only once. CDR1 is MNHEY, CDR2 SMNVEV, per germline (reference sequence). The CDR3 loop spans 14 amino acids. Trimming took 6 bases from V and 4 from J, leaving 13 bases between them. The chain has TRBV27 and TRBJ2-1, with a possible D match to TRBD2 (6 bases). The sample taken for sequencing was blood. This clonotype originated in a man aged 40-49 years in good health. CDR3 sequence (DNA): TGTGCCAGCAGGGAGGGACTGAGGTACAATGAGCAGTTCTTC. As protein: CASREGLRYNEQFF.